This passage covers 28 T cell receptor beta chains from one sample sequenced in a study of cytomegalovirus exposure and HLA in healthy donors. PCR involved 60 Vbeta and 13 Jbeta primers. Clones were sequenced by immunoSEQ multiplex PCR, and TCRdb holds only the in-frame ones, with some missing. The sample lists 40,000 or so clones, around 90% occurring once. The sequenced sample was PBMCs. All receptors come from a woman aged 35 to 49 in good health and CMV-seropositive.

The gene calls are TRBV28 and TRBJ1-1, with D uncertain. V shed 3 bases and J shed 3 bases, with 11 bases lying between them. CDR3 length: 14 amino acids. The germline V gene has CDR1 MDHEN and CDR2 SYDVKM. The CDR3 loop is CASSFMRVDTEAFF. CDR3 DNA sequence: TGTGCCAGCAGTTTTATGAGGGTAGACACTGAAGCTTTCTTT. Together with reference TRBV28 and TRBJ1-1, the CDR3 gives the full variable domain: DVKVTQSSRYLVKRTGEKVFLECVQDMDHENMFWYRQDPGLGLRLIYFSYDVKMKEKGDIPEGYSVSREKKERFSLILESASTNQTSMYLCASSFMRVDTEAFFGQGTRLTVV.

This chain joins TRBV29-1 and TRBJ2-5; 8 bases are a match to TRBD2. This CDR3 contains 14 residues. Germline-derived CDR1 and CDR2 are SQVTM and ANQGSEA. The ends lost 5 bases at V and 4 bases at J; junction bases unmatched: 9. As DNA, the CDR3 is TGCAGCGTTAGCGGGACTAGTGATTCAGAGACCCAGTACTTC. Translated, it gives CSVSGTSDSETQYF. Full variable domain (missing parts from reference TRBV29-1 and TRBJ2-5): SAVISQKPSRDICQRGTSLTIQCQVDSQVTMMFWYRQQPGQSLTLIATANQGSEATYESGFVIDKFPISRPNLTFSTLTVSNMSPEDSSIYLCSVSGTSDSETQYFGPGTRLLVL.

This clone was seen only a few times. The chain is built from TRBV2 and TRBJ1-5; D is unresolved. The CDR3 runs to 15 residues. Germline V CDR1 and CDR2: SNHLY, FYNNEI. Trimming pared 5 bases from V and 2 bases from J, leaving 13 bases between. The CDR3 coding sequence is TGTGCCAGCAGTTCGCCAGGTGGTGGCAATCAGCCCCAGCATTTT. Residues: CASSSPGGGNQPQHF.

The genes are TRBV2 and TRBJ1-5, with no clear D. This CDR3 contains 13 residues. Germline CDR1 reads SNHLY; CDR2 reads FYNNEI. Trimming removed 7 bases at V and 3 bases at J, with 10 bases between. CDR3 sequence reads: CASTTRNNQPQHF. CDR3 bases: TGTGCCAGCACGACCAGGAACAATCAGCCCCAGCATTTT.

The chain carries TRBV5-1 and TRBJ1-3; weak D call: TRBD1 (5 bases). Germline CDR1 and CDR2: SGHRS and YFSETQ. This CDR3 is built from 15 residues. The ends were cut back, 0 bases at V and 7 bases at J, with 14 bases in the middle. CDR3 in amino acids: CASSLGEGLHNTIYF. In DNA, the CDR3 is TGCGCCAGCAGCTTGGGTGAGGGACTCCATAACACCATATATTTT.

The chain couples TRBV27 to TRBJ2-6; tentatively, D is TRBD2 (7 bases). The CDR3 has 16 amino acids. V was clipped by 4 bases and J by 4 bases, with 14 bases between them. Germline V lookup: CDR1 MNHEY, CDR2 SMNVEV (reference sequence). In DNA form, the CDR3 reads TGTGCCAGCAGTTCTAAGGGGGGGTGGGGGGCCAACGTCCTGACTTTC. Translated: CASSSKGGWGANVLTF.

This chain's CDR3 is CASSLGGNYGYTF. In nucleotides, the CDR3 is TGTGCCAGCAGTCTAGGAGGGAACTATGGCTACACCTTC. J is TRBJ1-2 and V is TRBV14, with D uncertain. CDR1 SGHDN and CDR2 FVKESK come from the germline V gene. The CDR3 is made up of 13 amino acids. Trimming took 6 bases from V and 2 from J, leaving 10 bases between them.

This chain connects TRBV15 to TRBJ2-7, with TRBD1 identical over 7 bases. CDR1 is LNHNV, CDR2 YYDKDF, per germline (reference sequence). Trimming removed 1 base from V and 3 bases from J; junction bases left unmatched: 6. The CDR3 extends over 15 amino acids. CDR3 in DNA: TGTGCCACCAGCAGAGGTAGGACAGGCGGCTACGAGCAGTACTTC. It is translated as CATSRGRTGGYEQYF.

This chain connects TRBV15 to TRBJ1-4, with D possibly matching TRBD1 (5 bases). The V end lost 0 bases, the J end lost 7 bases, and 15 bases lay between the germline ends. The CDR3 consists of 16 residues. Germline loops: CDR1 LNHNV, CDR2 YYDKDF (reference sequence). The CDR3 reads CATSRDQGGRLEKLFF. Written as DNA, the CDR3 is TGTGCCACCAGCAGAGATCAGGGTGGGCGCCTTGAAAAACTGTTTTTT. The complete variable domain, with remaining parts taken from reference TRBV15 and TRBJ1-4, reads DAMVIQNPRYQVTQFGKPVTLSCSQTLNHNVMYWYQQKSSQAPKLLFHYYDKDFNNEADTPDNFQSRRPNTSFCFLDIRSPGLGDTAMYLCATSRDQGGRLEKLFFGSGTQLSVL.

The chain uses TRBV9 and TRBJ2-5; 9 bases align to TRBD2. The junction had 14 bases not matched to a gene; V was cut back by 5 bases and J by 0 bases. Germline-derived CDR1 and CDR2 are SGDLS and YYNGEE. This CDR3 is 18 amino acids long. Here the CDR3 reads CASSQGASGEYYQETQYF. The CDR3 DNA follows: TGTGCCAGCAGTCAAGGGGCTAGCGGGGAATATTACCAAGAGACCCAGTACTTC.

A few counts support this clone. A clone one base away is much larger, so this may be a read error. This same CDR3 is encoded by further DNA sequences in the sample. The genes are TRBV2 and TRBJ2-5; TRBD1 matches at 8 bases. Looked up from germline, CDR1 is SNHLY and CDR2 is FYNNEI. Trimming cost V 6 bases and J 5 bases; bases outside gene matches: 5. CDR3 length equals 13 residues. Here the CDR3 reads CASSRGLEETQYF. The DNA of the CDR3 is TGTGCCAGCAGCAGGGGGCTGGAGGAGACCCAGTACTTC.

This clone was seen once. Distinct nucleotide sequences in the sample also encode this CDR3. The rearrangement links TRBV7-6 to TRBJ1-5; 8 bases agree with TRBD1. The junction had 3 bases not matched to a gene; V was cut back by 5 bases and J by 0 bases. This CDR3 has 15 amino acids. Per germline, CDR1 SGHVS and CDR2 FNYEAQ. CDR3 in DNA: TGTGCCAGCAGCCTCGGACAGGGTAGCAATCAGCCCCAGCATTTT. Its protein product is CASSLGQGSNQPQHF.

The V and J genes are TRBV5-4 and TRBJ2-5; TRBD1 aligns across 7 bases. This CDR3 has 13 residues. CDR1 is SGHNT, CDR2 YYREEE, per germline (reference sequence). Trimming removed 4 bases from V and 3 bases from J; junction bases left unmatched: 3. CDR3 in DNA: TGTGCCAGCAGCGAAGGGACAGAAGAGACCCAGTACTTC. Translation: CASSEGTEETQYF.

The chain uses TRBV27 and TRBJ1-6, with 9 bases lining up with TRBD1. V lost 10 bases and J lost 4; bases outside the gene matches: 2. CDR3 size: 13 residues. CDR1 is MNHEY and CDR2 is SMNVEV in the germline V gene (reference sequence). In DNA, the CDR3 is TGTGCCACAGGGACAGGGTATAATTCACCCCTCCACTTT. Translating gives CATGTGYNSPLHF.

This chain connects TRBV28 to TRBJ1-5; TRBD1 might be the D (6 bases). The CDR3 has 16 residues. The V gene's germline CDR1 is MDHEN and CDR2 SYDVKM. V lost 4 bases and J lost 7, with 20 bases in between. The CDR3 sequence is CASSSSSQGSKQPQHF. CDR3 coding DNA: TGTGCCAGCAGTTCATCGTCTCAGGGGAGTAAACAGCCCCAGCATTTT.

This rearrangement joins TRBV5-1 to TRBJ2-5, with 8 positions matching TRBD2. This CDR3 has 16 residues. Trimming took 4 bases from V and 2 from J; bases not matched to a gene: 10. Germline loops: CDR1 SGHRS, CDR2 YFSETQ. In DNA form, the CDR3 reads TGCGCCAGCAGCGTTTCGCGGGAGGTTAAACAAGAGACCCAGTACTTC. Protein sequence: CASSVSREVKQETQYF.

The rearrangement joins TRBV6-6 to TRBJ2-7, with no clear D. With 5 bases removed from V and 5 bases from J, the gap between germline ends came to 7 bases. CDR1 is MNHNY and CDR2 is SVGAGI in the germline V gene (reference sequence). The CDR3 length is 11 residues. The CDR3 here is CASSTLNEQYF. DNA for the CDR3: TGTGCCAGCAGTACATTGAACGAGCAGTACTTC.

This sequence joins TRBV5-1 and TRBJ1-1; tentative D call: TRBD1 (6 bases). The CDR3 extends over 13 amino acids. Between the trimmed V and J ends, which lost 0 bases and 4 bases, there was a span of 7 bases. Germline CDR1 SGHRS, CDR2 YFSETQ. Here the CDR3 reads CASSLVRGTEAFF. The CDR3 region has the DNA TGCGCCAGCAGCTTGGTCAGGGGCACTGAAGCTTTCTTT.

The chain couples TRBV5-1 to TRBJ2-6; 10 bases map to TRBD2. Per germline, CDR1 SGHRS and CDR2 YFSETQ. V shed 0 bases, J shed 0 bases, and the junction held 6 bases outside the gene matches. The CDR3 is made up of 19 amino acids. The CDR3 protein is CASSLEASGGSSGANVLTF. The CDR3 coding sequence is TGCGCCAGCAGCTTGGAGGCTAGCGGGGGAAGCTCTGGGGCCAACGTCCTGACTTTC.

Note on this clone: Other DNA sequences in this specimen translate into the identical CDR3. The V and J genes are TRBV4-2 and TRBJ1-6; D ambiguous. Germline lookup yields CDR1 LGHNA and CDR2 YNFKEQ. The V end lost 0 bases, the J end lost 15 bases, and 12 bases lay between the germline ends. This CDR3 spans 13 amino acids. The CDR3: CASSQELQRLLHF. DNA for the CDR3: TGTGCCAGCAGCCAAGAGCTGCAGCGACTCCTCCACTTT.

The V and J genes are TRBV15 and TRBJ1-6, with a tentative D call TRBD1 (5 bases). The germline CDR1 and CDR2 sequences are LNHNV and YYDKDF (reference sequence). The CDR3 consists of 15 residues. V lost 1 base to trimming and J lost 7 bases, with 11 bases between them. The CDR3 nucleotides read TGTGCCACCAGCAGAGTGACAGCCCCAAATTCACCCCTCCACTTT. Residues: CATSRVTAPNSPLHF.

V and J are TRBV19 and TRBJ1-1; 7 positions agree with TRBD1. The CDR3 consists of 10 residues. V trimming: 9 bases; J trimming: 13 bases; junction bases outside the gene matches: 8. CDR1 is LNHDA and CDR2 is SQIVND in the germline V gene (reference sequence). The CDR3 DNA follows: TGTGCCAGCCGGACAGGTGAGTTTTTCTTT. It encodes CASRTGEFFF.

The CDR3 DNA is TGTGCCAGCAGTGACTCTGGGGGGAGCTATACTAGCACAGATACGCAGTATTTT. It yields the protein CASSDSGGSYTSTDTQYF. The chain couples TRBV6-4 to TRBJ2-3; D is possibly TRBD2 (6 bases). The ends were cut back, 0 bases at V and 0 bases at J, with 16 bases in the middle. Germline V gives CDR1 MRHNA, CDR2 SNTAGT. The CDR3 loop spans 18 amino acids.

The chain has TRBV30 and TRBJ1-1; D is unresolved. This CDR3 comprises 13 residues. V lost 1 base to trimming and J lost 3 bases, with 9 bases between them. The germline V gene has CDR1 GTSNPN and CDR2 SVGIG (reference sequence). The CDR3 here is CAWSEDYHTEAFF. DNA for the CDR3: TGTGCCTGGAGTGAAGACTATCACACTGAAGCTTTCTTT.

The chain's CDR3 is CASSFNRAYNSPLHF. CDR3 coding DNA: TGTGCCAGCAGCTTCAATCGGGCCTATAATTCACCCCTCCACTTT. The chain joins TRBV7-2 to TRBJ1-6, with D unclear. Looked up from germline, CDR1 is SGHTA and CDR2 is FQGNSA. V was pared by 3 bases and J by 2 bases, with 8 bases between. The CDR3 sequence is 15 residues long.

This rearrangement joins TRBV12-5 to TRBJ1-5; D ambiguous. Between the trimmed V and J ends, which lost 2 bases and 9 bases, there was a span of 8 bases. This CDR3 is built from 12 residues. Germline lookup yields CDR1 LGHNT and CDR2 FRNRAP. As DNA, the CDR3 is TGTGCTAGTGGTTTGAGCCTAGGGCCCCAGCATTTT. Protein sequence: CASGLSLGPQHF.

This sequence joins TRBV4-2 and TRBJ2-3; 13 nucleotides agree with TRBD2. Looked up from germline, CDR1 is LGHNA and CDR2 is YNFKEQ. The CDR3 runs 14 residues. V gave up 9 bases and J gave up 4 bases; unmatched junction bases: 4. CDR3 nucleotides: TGTGCCAGTGGTACTAGCGGGGGGGCAGATACGCAGTATTTT. This gives the protein CASGTSGGADTQYF.

Turning to this clone: Other DNA sequences in the sample encode the same CDR3. The rearrangement uses TRBV18 and TRBJ1-1; D gene uncertain. Germline assignment: CDR1 KGHSH and CDR2 LQKENI. The CDR3 length is 15 residues. Trimming removed 3 bases from V and 1 base from J, with 12 bases in between. As DNA, the CDR3 is TGTGCCAGCTCACCGCGGCCCGAAAGGAACACTGAAGCTTTCTTT. Protein product: CASSPRPERNTEAFF.